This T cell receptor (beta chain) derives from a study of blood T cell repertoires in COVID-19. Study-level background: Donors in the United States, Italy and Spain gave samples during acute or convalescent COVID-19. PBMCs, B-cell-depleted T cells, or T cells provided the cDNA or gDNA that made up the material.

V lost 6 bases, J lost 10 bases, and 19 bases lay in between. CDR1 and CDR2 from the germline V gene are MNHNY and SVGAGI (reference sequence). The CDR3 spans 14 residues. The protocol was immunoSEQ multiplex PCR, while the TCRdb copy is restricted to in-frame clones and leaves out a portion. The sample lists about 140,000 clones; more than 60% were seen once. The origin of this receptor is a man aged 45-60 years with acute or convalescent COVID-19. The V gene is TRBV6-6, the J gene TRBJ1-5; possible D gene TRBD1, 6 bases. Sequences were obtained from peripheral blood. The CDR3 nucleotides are TGTGCCAGCAGGTCCGAGAACTACAGGGCTCCCCAGCATTTT. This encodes CASRSENYRAPQHF.